This record concerns one T cell receptor beta chain sequence. It lacks a known antigen. Base qualities are missing; no much larger clone stands one base away. Library creation used the immunoSEQ multiplex PCR assay. For the original study's pipeline: A statistical classification framework was built to diagnose cytomegalovirus status from the catalog of TCR beta chain sequences. Entries here come from immuneACCESS through TCRdb and include only in-frame sequences with V and J called. Some clones fail to appear in such tables; in the studies checked, an unresolved V gene covers under half of the shortfall, and the cause of the remainder is unknown. D and trimming come from the DNA, and the V and J calls and clone size come from that table. Across this sample there are under 200,000 clones, with about three quarters seen only once. The ten most abundant clones make up 0.95% to 1.5% of the sample. Including cysteine and phenylalanine, the CDR3 has 17 amino acids. CDR3 DNA is the only sequence kept; it has 51 bases, read in frame from the first base. Taken from the germline V gene, the CDR1 and CDR2 loops are SGDLS and YYNGEE. Here V drops 0 bases and J drops 4 bases, and the junction holds 8 bases not matched to any gene.

This sample is drawn from a study of cytomegalovirus exposure and HLA in healthy donors (dated by TCRdb to 2016 to 2017). General notes on the study: A later analysis indicated that the roughly 120 validation repertoires were generated on the platform also employed for the 700 or so repertoires of the first cohort. The study aimed to test whether signatures of past pathogen exposure could be identified by cataloging public T cell receptors. In addition to the first cohort of 500 to 850 subjects, a separate validation cohort of around 110 different subjects was used. The study combined high-throughput TCR immunosequencing, statistical association of individual TCRs with disease status, and machine learning to predict cytomegalovirus infection status.

Broader findings and caveats from the paper: The validation cohort had no HLA typing available for a later analysis, so co-occurrence within that cohort was assessed over all 130 or so repertoires. Cytomegalovirus status was reported to be diagnosed by the classifier with high specificity and sensitivity in both the original and validation cohorts. In the study, around 160 TCR beta chains were listed as associated with cytomegalovirus. In a later analysis, TCRs clustered in the first cohort were found to also tend to co-occur in the roughly 110 validation repertoires, with 90% to 95% of cluster scores above 0. Three of the identified cytomegalovirus-associated TCR beta chains were confirmed in vitro to be specific for cytomegalovirus antigens. Most TCR sequences were seen in very few donors, while some public TCRs were found in many individuals. It was suggested by the authors that the approach could potentially be generalized to other disease states and immunological phenotypes.

Donors formed part of the validation cohort, which comprised about 130 subjects and was distinct from the first cohort of 550 to 850 subjects. The origin of this receptor is a woman aged 25 to 39 in good health and CMV-seronegative. The V and J genes are TRBV9 and TRBJ2-3; 10 middle bases align to TRBD2. Sequenced input: PBMCs. In nucleotides, the sequence is TGTGCCAGCAGCGTAGGAGGGGTAGCGGGGGGCCCAGATACGCAGTATTTT. Its product reads: CASSVGGVAGGPDTQYF.